This TCR beta chain comes out of a study of blood T cells in healthy people across ages. Study outcomes and limitations: Older age went with lower TCR beta diversity per million T cells, in a roughly linear way. Long-lived and aged donors differed, with more naive CD4+ cells and higher diversity in the long-lived.

Isolation yielded PBMCs, at least 6 million per sample, in every case. Total RNA, at least 6 micrograms per sample, came from PBMCs. A sample-barcoded 5' primer and a J-beta primer mix were used in a second PCR of roughly 7 to 11 cycles. TCRdb called the 5' RACE reads again in MiXCR, with one record for every CDR3 protein. The data hold about 1.5 million distinct CDR3 sequences, with under 55% observed a single time. Comment on this clonotype: Its specificity is not known.

The CDR3 sequence is 16 residues long. Looked up from germline, CDR1 is SGHDT and CDR2 is YYEEEE. V was pared by 2 bases and J by 7 bases, with 21 bases between. The clonotype was recovered from a woman between 18 and 30 years old in good health. The rearrangement links TRBV5-6 to TRBJ1-2; a possible D gene is TRBD1 (5 bases). Sequencing was carried out using blood. CDR3 nucleotides: TGTGCCAGCAGCTTTCCCGATTTGGGACTCCGGGTTGGCTACACCTTC. Protein sequence: CASSFPDLGLRVGYTF.